This T cell receptor (beta chain) was sequenced in a study of CD8+CD57+ T cells in acquired aplastic anemia. Whole-study context: Healthy-donor CD4+ cells averaged approximately 9.8 million reads.

The study, taken as a whole, reports: Researchers reported that CD8+ Simpson's diversity was not significantly different in patients versus controls. Almost 30 shared CD8+ CDR3s appeared highly expressed within patients' immunodominant clones.

The ends lost 5 bases at V and 7 bases at J; junction bases unmatched: 13. The CDR3 totals 15 residues. The V gene's germline CDR1 is SNHLY and CDR2 FYNNEI. This clonotype appeared many times. Antigen: not known. The TCR beta profiling, which covered VDJ combination and CDR3 sequence, was carried out using genomic DNA as the template. TCRdb processed the reads anew with MiXCR; each CDR3 protein has one entry. The table lists about 190,000 distinct CDR3 sequences, roughly 56% of them singletons. The material sequenced was sorted CD4+, CD8+, or CD8+CD57+ T cells (not recorded which) from PBMCs. The J gene is TRBJ1-1, the V gene TRBV2, with 7 bases aligning to TRBD1. The clonotype comes from a human donor in good health, serving as a control. This chain's CDR3 is CASSLLMTGSGEAFF. The CDR3 DNA is TGTGCCAGCAGTCTCCTGATGACAGGGAGCGGTGAAGCTTTCTTT.